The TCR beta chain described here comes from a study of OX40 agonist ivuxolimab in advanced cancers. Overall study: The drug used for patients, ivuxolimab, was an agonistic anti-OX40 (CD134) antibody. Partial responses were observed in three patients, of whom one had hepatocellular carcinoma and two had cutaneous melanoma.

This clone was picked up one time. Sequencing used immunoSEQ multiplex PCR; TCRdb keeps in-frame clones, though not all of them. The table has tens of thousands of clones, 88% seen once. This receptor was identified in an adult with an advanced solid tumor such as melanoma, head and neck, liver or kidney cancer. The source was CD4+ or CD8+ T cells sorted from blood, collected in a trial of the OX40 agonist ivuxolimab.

The CDR3 here is CASSLSTVNYEQYF. The CDR3 nucleotides read TGCGCCAGCAGCTTGTCGACGGTGAACTACGAGCAGTACTTC. This rearrangement joins TRBV5-1 to TRBJ2-7, with D uncertain. With 1 base removed from V and 3 bases from J, the gap between germline ends came to 11 bases. The germline V gene has CDR1 SGHRS and CDR2 YFSETQ. The CDR3 is 14 amino acids.